This TCR beta chain was profiled in a study of cytomegalovirus exposure and HLA in healthy donors. V was clipped by 4 bases and J by 6 bases; unmatched bases: 4. CDR1 and CDR2 from the germline V gene are SGHAT and FQDESV (reference sequence). The CDR3 loop spans 13 amino acids. Points from the study as a whole: In an earlier analysis, about 87% or about 30%: the productive usage of most TCR beta V segments. TCR beta chain V- and J-gene trimming was linked, in a later analysis, to a missense variant in DCLRE1C.

Concerning this clone itself: Its specificity is unknown.

Researchers ran the PCR with 60 Vbeta and 13 Jbeta primers. As handled by the study authors: Among the unique TCR beta chains that a later analysis counted, 80 million to 100 million in all, about 11 million were shared. Profiled with immunoSEQ multiplex PCR; TCRdb holds only in-frame clones, not every one. V, J and clone size are taken as reported in that table, and D and trimming were inferred from the DNA itself. The sample records about 170,000 clones, 70% to 80% being singletons. The sequencing sample was made of PBMCs. This receptor was taken from a female donor in good health and CMV-seronegative. The chain joins TRBV11-1 to TRBJ2-7; 9 bases align to TRBD1. The CDR3 DNA sequence: TGTGCCAGCAGCTGGACAGGGGTTGCCGAGCAGTACTTC. Its protein product is CASSWTGVAEQYF.